This entry is about one T cell receptor beta chain. Its matching antigen is unknown. Clones were sequenced by immunoSEQ multiplex PCR, and TCRdb holds only the in-frame ones, with some missing. Here the sample spans about 34,000 clones, 90% to 95% being singletons. This entry comes from a study of T cells in localized non-small cell lung cancer. General study findings and limits: Paired adjacent lung recovered a median roughly 56 of the top 100 tumor clones. Measurement of T cell clonality placed uninvolved adjacent lung highest, above the level in tumor. Higher T cell density in the blood was associated with longer overall survival, whereas higher adjacent-lung clonality associated with shorter survival.

V was pared by 4 bases and J by 2 bases, with 16 bases between. Germline CDR1 is SGHRS and CDR2 is YFSETQ. This CDR3 comprises 15 residues. The chain combines TRBV5-1 with TRBJ2-7, with D tentatively TRBD2 (7 bases). Sequenced here: peripheral blood, sampled before any cancer treatment. This TCR came from a female donor over 55 with stage I lung adenocarcinoma. The CDR3 reads CASSIPRGAPYEQYF. As DNA, the CDR3 is TGCGCCAGCAGCATCCCCCGGGGGGCACCCTACGAGCAGTACTTC. Complete variable domain (other parts from reference TRBV5-1 and TRBJ2-7): KAGVTQTPRYLIKTRGQQVTLSCSPISGHRSVSWYQQTPGQGLQFLFEYFSETQRNKGNFPGRFSGRQFSNSRSEMNVSTLELGDSALYLCASSIPRGAPYEQYFGPGTRLTVT.